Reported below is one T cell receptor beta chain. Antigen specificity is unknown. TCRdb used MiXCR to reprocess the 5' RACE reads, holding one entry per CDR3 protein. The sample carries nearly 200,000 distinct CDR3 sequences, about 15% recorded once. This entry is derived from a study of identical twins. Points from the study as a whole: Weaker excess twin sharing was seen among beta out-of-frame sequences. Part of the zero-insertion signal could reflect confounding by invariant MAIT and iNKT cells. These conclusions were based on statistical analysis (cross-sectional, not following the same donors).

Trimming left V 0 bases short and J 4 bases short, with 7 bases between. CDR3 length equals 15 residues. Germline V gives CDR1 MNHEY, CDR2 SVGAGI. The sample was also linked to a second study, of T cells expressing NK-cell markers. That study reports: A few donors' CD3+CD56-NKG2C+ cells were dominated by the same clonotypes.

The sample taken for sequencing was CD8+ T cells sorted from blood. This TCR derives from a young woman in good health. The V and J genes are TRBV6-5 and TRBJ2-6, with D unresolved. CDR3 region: CASSYSWAGANVLTF. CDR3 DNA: TGTGCCAGCAGTTACTCCTGGGCCGGGGCCAACGTCCTGACTTTC.